The next 5 T cell receptor beta chains were all read from a single sample in a study of shared clonotypes between healthy human individuals (dated by TCRdb to 2020 to 2021). CD8 naive samples consisted of CD45RO-negative cells that were positively selected for CCR7, yielding a CD45RA+CCR7+ population without TemRA cells. Library preparation was by the immunoSEQ multiplex PCR assay. Imported from immuneACCESS, the table was reduced by TCRdb to in-frame sequences with V and J called. These copies leave out some clones; in studies compared against another copy, an unresolved V gene accounts for under half, and the cause of the remainder is not known. The sample table records approximately 720,000 clones; 92% of these occur just once. 24% of the sample is taken by the ten largest. Sequencing input: naive CD8+ T cells sorted from blood. In light of the paper, this sample's cell subset or site label describes: CD45RA+CCR7+. Receptor source: a man aged 30 to 39 in good health.

This chain uses TRBV29-1 with TRBJ2-3; no firm D call. Germline V lookup: CDR1 SQVTM, CDR2 ANQGSEA. This CDR3 has 13 residues. V was trimmed by 6 bases and J by 0 bases, leaving 10 bases between them. The CDR3: CSVSLASTDTQYF. DNA of the CDR3: TGCAGCGTGTCTTTGGCTAGCACAGATACGCAGTATTTT.

The chain combines TRBV7-8 with TRBJ2-5; possible D gene TRBD2, 6 bases. CDR3 length: 15 amino acids. Trimming left V 1 base short and J 4 bases short, with 13 bases between. Germline CDR1 reads SGHVS; CDR2 reads FQNEAQ. As DNA, the CDR3 is TGTGCCAGCAGCTTAGGACCCGCCGGGAGAGAGACCCAGTACTTC. This sequence encodes CASSLGPAGRETQYF.

J is TRBJ2-7 and V is TRBV11-2, with 8 nucleotides matching TRBD1. After removal of 1 base from V and 0 bases from J, the junction contained 2 bases not matched to a gene. The length of the CDR3 is 15 residues. The germline V gene encodes CDR1 SGHAT and CDR2 FQNNGV. In DNA form, the CDR3 reads TGTGCCAGCAGCTTAGCCCAGGGGGCCTCCTACGAGCAGTACTTC. Amino acid sequence: CASSLAQGASYEQYF.

This chain joins TRBV5-1 and TRBJ2-1, with 13 bases identical to TRBD2. The CDR3 has 18 residues. Per the germline V gene, CDR1 is SGHRS and CDR2 is YFSETQ. V lost 3 bases to trimming and J lost 0 bases; unmatched junction nucleotides: 6. The CDR3 protein is CASSSQTSGRSSYNEQFF. Here the CDR3 DNA reads TGCGCCAGCAGCTCCCAGACTAGCGGGAGGAGCTCCTACAATGAGCAGTTCTTC. Supplemented by reference TRBV5-1 and TRBJ2-1, the full variable domain reads KAGVTQTPRYLIKTRGQQVTLSCSPISGHRSVSWYQQTPGQGLQFLFEYFSETQRNKGNFPGRFSGRQFSNSRSEMNVSTLELGDSALYLCASSSQTSGRSSYNEQFFGPGTRLTVL.

Here the CDR3 DNA reads TGCGCCAGCAGGCCTCGGGGAGGGAGCCAAGAGACCCAGTACTTC. This encodes CASRPRGGSQETQYF. The chain couples TRBV5-1 to TRBJ2-5, with 7 bases that match TRBD2. The V gene end was trimmed by 5 bases and the J gene end by 1 base; junction bases not matched to a gene: 8. CDR1 and CDR2 from the germline V gene are SGHRS and YFSETQ. CDR3 size: 15 residues.